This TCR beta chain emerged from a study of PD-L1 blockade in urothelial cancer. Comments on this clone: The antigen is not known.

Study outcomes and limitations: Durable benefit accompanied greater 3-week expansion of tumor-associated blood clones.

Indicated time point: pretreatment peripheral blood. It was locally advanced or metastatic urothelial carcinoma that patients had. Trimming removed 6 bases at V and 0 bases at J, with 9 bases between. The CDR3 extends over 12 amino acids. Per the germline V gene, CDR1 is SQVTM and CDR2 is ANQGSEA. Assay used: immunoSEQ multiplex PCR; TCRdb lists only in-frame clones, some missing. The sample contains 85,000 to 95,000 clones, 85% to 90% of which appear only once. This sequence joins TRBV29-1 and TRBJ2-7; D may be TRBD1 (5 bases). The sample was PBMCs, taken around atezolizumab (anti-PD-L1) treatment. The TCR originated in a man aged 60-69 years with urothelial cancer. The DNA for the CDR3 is TGCAGCGTGGTAACAGGCTCCTACGAGCAGTACTTC. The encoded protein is CSVVTGSYEQYF.